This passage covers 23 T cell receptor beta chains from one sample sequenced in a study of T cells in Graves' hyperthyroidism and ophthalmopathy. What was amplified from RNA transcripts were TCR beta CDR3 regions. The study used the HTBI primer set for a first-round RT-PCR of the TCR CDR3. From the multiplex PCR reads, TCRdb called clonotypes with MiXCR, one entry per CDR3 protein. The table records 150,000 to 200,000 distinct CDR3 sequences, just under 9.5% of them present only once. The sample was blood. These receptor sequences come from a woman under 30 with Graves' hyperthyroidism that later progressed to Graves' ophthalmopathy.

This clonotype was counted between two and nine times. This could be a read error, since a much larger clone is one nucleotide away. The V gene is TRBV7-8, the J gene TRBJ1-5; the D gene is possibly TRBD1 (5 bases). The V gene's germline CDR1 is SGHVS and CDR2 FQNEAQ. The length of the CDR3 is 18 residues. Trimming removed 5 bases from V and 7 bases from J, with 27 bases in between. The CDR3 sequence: CASSPTDLRQRRQQPQHF. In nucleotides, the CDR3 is TGTGCCAGCAGCCCAACGGACCTCCGACAGAGACGACAGCAGCCCCAGCATTTT.

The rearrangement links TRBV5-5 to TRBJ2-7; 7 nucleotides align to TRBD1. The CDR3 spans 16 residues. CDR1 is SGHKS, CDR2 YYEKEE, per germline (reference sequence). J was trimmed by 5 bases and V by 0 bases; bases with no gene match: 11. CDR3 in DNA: TGTGCCAGCAGCTTGGACCTGACAGGGATGACCCACGAGCAGTACTTC. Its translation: CASSLDLTGMTHEQYF.

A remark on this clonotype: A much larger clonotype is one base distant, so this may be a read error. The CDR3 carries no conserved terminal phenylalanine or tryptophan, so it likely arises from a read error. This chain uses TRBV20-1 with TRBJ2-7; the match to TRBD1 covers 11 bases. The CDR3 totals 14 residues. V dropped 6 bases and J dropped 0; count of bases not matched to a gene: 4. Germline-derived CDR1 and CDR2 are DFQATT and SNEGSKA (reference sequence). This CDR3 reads CSATGTGGSYEQYL. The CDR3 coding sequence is TGCAGTGCGACCGGGACAGGGGGCTCCTACGAGCAGTACTTA.

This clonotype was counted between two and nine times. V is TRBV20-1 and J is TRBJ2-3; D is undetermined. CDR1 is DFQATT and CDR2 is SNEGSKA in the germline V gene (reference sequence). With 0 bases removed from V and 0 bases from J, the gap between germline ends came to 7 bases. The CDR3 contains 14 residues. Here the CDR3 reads CSARDFTSTDTQYF. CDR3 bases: TGCAGTGCTAGAGATTTCACTAGCACAGATACGCAGTATTTT.

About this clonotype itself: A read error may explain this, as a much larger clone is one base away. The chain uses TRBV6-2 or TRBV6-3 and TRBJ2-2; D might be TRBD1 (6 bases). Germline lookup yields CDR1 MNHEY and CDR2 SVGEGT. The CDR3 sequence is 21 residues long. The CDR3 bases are TGTGCCAGCAGTTACTCGATGGCTCTACGCCTGCCAGGGGCGGCCACCGGGGAGCTGTCTTTT. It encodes CASSYSMALRLPGAATGELSF.

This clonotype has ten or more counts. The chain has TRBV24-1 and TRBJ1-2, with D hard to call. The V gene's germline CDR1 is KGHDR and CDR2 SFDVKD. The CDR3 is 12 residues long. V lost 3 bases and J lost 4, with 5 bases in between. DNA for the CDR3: TGTGCCACCAGTGATCCAGGCTATGGCTACACCTTC. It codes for CATSDPGYGYTF.

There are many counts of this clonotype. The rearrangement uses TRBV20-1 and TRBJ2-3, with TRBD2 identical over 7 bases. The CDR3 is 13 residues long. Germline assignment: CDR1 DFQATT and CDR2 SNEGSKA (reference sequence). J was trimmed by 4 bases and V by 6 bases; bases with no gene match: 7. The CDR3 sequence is CSAGAGRADTQYF. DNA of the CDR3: TGCAGTGCAGGAGCGGGGCGGGCAGATACGCAGTATTTT.

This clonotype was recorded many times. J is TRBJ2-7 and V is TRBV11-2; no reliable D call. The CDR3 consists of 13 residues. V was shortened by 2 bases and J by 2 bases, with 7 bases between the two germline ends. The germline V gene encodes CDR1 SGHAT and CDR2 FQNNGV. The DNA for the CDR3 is TGTGCCAGCAGCTTAACAAGTCCCTACGAGCAGTACTTC. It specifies CASSLTSPYEQYF.

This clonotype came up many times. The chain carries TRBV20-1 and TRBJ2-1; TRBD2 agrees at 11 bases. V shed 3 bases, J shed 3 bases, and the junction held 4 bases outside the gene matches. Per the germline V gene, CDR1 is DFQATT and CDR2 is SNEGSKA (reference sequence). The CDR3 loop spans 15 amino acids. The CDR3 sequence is CSARMGLADYNEQFF. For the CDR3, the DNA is TGCAGTGCTAGGATGGGACTAGCGGACTACAATGAGCAGTTCTTC.

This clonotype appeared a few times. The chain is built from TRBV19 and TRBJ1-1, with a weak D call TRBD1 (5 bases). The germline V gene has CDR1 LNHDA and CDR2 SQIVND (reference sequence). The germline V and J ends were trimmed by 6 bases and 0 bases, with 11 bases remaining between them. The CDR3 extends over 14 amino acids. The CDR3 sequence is CASRPQGVNTEAFF. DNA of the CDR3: TGTGCCAGTAGGCCTCAGGGAGTGAACACTGAAGCTTTCTTT.

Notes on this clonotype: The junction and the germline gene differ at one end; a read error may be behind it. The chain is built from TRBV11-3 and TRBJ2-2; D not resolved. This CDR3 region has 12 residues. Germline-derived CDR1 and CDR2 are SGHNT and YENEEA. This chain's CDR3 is CAGSLGPGELFF. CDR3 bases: TGTGCCGGCAGCTTAGGACCCGGGGAGCTGTTTTTT.

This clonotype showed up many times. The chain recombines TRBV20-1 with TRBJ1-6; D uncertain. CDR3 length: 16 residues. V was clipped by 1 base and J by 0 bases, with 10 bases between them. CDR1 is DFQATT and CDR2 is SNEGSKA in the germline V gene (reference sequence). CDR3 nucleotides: TGCAGTGCTAGAGGGGTACGGAGCTCCTATAATTCACCCCTCCACTTT. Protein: CSARGVRSSYNSPLHF.

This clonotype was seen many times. The CDR3 DNA follows: TGCGCCAGCAGCTTAAACTTCTACGAGCAGTACTTC. It yields the protein CASSLNFYEQYF. The rearrangement joins TRBV5-1 to TRBJ2-7; D unresolved. The CDR3 runs to 12 residues. V lost 2 bases and J lost 3, with 6 bases in between. Germline V lookup: CDR1 SGHRS, CDR2 YFSETQ.

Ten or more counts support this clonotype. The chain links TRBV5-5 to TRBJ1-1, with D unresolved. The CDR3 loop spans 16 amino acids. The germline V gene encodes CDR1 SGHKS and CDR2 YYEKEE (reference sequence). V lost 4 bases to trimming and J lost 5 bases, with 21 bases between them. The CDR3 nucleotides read TGTGCCAGCAGCCCCCACCCCTCACGGGGAGAGACTGAAGCTTTCTTT. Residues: CASSPHPSRGETEAFF. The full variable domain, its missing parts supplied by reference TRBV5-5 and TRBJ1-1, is DAGVTQSPTHLIKTRGQQVTLRCSPISGHKSVSWYQQVLGQGPQFIFQYYEKEERGRGNFPDRFSARQFPNYSSELNVNALLLGDSALYLCASSPHPSRGETEAFFGQGTRLTVV.

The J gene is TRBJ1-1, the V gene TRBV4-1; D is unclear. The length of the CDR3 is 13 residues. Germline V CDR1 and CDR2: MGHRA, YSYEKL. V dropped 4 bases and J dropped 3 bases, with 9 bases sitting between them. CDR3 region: CASSLMQDTEAFF. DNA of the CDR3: TGCGCCAGCAGCCTAATGCAGGACACTGAAGCTTTCTTT.

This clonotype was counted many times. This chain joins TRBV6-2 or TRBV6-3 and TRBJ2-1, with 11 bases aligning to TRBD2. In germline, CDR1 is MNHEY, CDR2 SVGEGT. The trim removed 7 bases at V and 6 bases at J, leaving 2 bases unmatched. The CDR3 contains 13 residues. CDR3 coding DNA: TGTGCCAGCAAGACTAGCGGGGTCAATGAGCAGTTCTTC. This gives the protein CASKTSGVNEQFF.

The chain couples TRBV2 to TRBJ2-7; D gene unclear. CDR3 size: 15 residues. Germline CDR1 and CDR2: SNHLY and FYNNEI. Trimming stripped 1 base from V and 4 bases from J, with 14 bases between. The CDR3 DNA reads TGTGCCAGCAGTGAAGACCGTACCCGCCGGTACGAGCAGTACGTC. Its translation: CASSEDRTRRYEQYV.

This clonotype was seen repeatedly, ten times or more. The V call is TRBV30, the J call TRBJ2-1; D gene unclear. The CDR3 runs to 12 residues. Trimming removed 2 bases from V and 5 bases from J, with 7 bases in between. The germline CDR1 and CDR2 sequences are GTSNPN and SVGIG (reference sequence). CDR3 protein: CAWSRNNNEQFF. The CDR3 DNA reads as TGTGCCTGGAGTCGGAACAACAATGAGCAGTTCTTC.

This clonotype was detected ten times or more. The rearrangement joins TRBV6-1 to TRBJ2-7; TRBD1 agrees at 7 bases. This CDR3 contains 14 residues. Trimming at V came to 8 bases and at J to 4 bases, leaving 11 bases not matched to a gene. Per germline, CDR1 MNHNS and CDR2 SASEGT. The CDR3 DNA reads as TGTGCCAGCCCCCCGGGGACAGAGCTTTACGAGCAGTACTTC. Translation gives CASPPGTELYEQYF.

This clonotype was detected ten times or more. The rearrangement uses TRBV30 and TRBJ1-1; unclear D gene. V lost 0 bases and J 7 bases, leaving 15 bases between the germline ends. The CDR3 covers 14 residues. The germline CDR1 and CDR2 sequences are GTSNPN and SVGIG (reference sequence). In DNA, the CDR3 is TGTGCCTGGAGTGTATTGGGCCCGGCCGATGAAGCTTTCTTT. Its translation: CAWSVLGPADEAFF.

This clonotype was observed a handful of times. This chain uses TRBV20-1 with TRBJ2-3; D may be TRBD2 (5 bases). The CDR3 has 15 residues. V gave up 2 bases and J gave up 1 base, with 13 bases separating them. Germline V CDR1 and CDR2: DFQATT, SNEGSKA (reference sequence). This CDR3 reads CSARPPRRGTDTQYF. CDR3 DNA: TGCAGTGCTAGACCCCCCCGGCGGGGCACAGATACGCAGTATTTT.

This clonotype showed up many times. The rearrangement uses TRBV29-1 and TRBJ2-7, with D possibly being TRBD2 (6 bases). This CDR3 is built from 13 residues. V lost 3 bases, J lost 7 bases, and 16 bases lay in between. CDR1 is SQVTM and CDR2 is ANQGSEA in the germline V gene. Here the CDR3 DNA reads TGCAGCGTTGAGGTAGGGCAGGGACTTGAGCAGTACTTC. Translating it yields CSVEVGQGLEQYF.

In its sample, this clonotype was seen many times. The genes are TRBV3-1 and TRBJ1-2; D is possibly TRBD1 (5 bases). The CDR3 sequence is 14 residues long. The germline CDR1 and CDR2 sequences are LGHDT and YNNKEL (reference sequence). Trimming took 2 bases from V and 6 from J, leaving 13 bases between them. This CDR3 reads CASSQLAGLHGYTF. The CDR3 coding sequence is TGTGCCAGCAGCCAATTAGCAGGGTTGCATGGCTACACCTTC.